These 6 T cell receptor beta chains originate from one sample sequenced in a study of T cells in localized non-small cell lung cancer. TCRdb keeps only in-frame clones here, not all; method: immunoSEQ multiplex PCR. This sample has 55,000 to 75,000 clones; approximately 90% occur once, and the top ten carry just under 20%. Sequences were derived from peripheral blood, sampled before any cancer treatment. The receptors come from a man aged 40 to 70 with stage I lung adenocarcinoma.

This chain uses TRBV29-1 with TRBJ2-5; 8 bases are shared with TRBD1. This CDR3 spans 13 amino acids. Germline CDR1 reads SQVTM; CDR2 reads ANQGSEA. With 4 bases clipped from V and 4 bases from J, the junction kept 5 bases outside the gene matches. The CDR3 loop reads CSVAAGGRETQYF. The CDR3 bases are TGCAGCGTTGCGGCAGGGGGCAGAGAGACCCAGTACTTC.

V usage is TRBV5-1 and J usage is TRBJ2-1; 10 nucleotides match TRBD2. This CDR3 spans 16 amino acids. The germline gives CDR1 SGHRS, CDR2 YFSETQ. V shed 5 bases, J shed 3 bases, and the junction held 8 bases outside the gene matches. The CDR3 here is CASSIGLAVRYNEQFF. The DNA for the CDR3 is TGCGCCAGCAGTATCGGACTAGCGGTTCGCTACAATGAGCAGTTCTTC.

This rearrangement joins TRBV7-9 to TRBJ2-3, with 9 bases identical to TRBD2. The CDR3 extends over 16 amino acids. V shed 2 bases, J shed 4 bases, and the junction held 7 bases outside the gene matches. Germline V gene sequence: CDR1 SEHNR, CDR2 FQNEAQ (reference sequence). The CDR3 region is CASSLLAGVGADTQYF. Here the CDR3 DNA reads TGTGCCAGCAGCTTATTAGCGGGAGTAGGGGCAGATACGCAGTATTTT.

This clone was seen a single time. The CDR3 reads CASSPFQDPNTEAFF. In nucleotides, the CDR3 is TGCGCCAGCAGCCCCTTTCAGGACCCTAACACTGAAGCTTTCTTT. The chain links TRBV4-1 to TRBJ1-1; D uncertain. This CDR3 spans 15 amino acids. Trimming shortened V by 4 bases and J by 2 bases, and 14 bases separated the two germline ends. Germline V CDR1 and CDR2: MGHRA, YSYEKL.

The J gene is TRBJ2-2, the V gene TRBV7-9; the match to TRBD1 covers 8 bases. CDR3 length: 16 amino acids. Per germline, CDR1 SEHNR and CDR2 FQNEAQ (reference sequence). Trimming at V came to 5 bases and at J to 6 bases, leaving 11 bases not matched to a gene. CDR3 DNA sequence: TGTGCCAGCAGCCCCCGAGGACAGGGCGTAGCCGGGGAGCTGTTTTTT. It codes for CASSPRGQGVAGELFF.

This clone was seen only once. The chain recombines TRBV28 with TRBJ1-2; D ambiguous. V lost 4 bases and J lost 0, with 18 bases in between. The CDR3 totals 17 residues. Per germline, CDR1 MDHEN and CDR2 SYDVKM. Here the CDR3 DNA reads TGTGCCAGCAGTTCCCTCTTGGTAGTCCGGGCTAACTATGGCTACACCTTC. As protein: CASSSLLVVRANYGYTF.